This TCR beta chain derives from a study of cytomegalovirus exposure and HLA in healthy donors (TCRdb year 2017). For the wider study: According to an earlier analysis of a few hundred of the donors, some 180 million T cells yielded 100 million or so unique TCR beta sequences and approximately 300 Gb of sequence data. In a later genetic analysis, genome-wide SNP genotypes for about 55% of the roughly 700 donors were used, and that subset was treated as a discovery cohort. About 310 gigabases of sequencing data and some 85 million unique TCR sequences were included in an early release covering 500 to 750 HLA-typed donors. Alongside the repertoire data, information on donor age, sex, ethnicity and CMV serostatus was compiled. The study aimed to test whether cataloging public T cell receptors could reveal signatures of past pathogen exposure. A later analysis re-examined previously published TCR beta repertoires from 610 or so donors and added high-resolution HLA genotyping to investigate patterns of TCR occurrence. In addition to the first cohort of hundreds of subjects, a separate validation cohort of 130 or so different subjects was used. Typing coverage differed by locus: A, B, C, DRB1 and DQB1 were typed in roughly 629-630 donors, DQA1 in about 500, DPA1 in around 580, and DPB1 in about 450. Of the roughly 400 genotyped donors, roughly 80% fell in the genetic ancestry cluster associated with self-reported Caucasian donors. A few DR-DQ haplotypes were treated as single units for association and clustering because of strong linkage in the cohort. All discovery cohort repertoires had been generated on a single sequencing platform. The study combined high-throughput TCR immunosequencing, statistical association of individual TCRs with disease status, and machine learning to predict cytomegalovirus infection status. Among roughly 370 genotyped donors of the cohort, an average of around 240,000 unique TCR beta nucleotide sequences were sequenced per donor, roughly 20% of them non-productive. The T cell repertoires of 666 subjects were profiled by immunosequencing and related to cytomegalovirus serostatus. HLA typing included class I and class II loci at four-digit resolution. The later analysis used no new phenotypic data to find candidate immune exposures, relying instead on TCR beta sequences and their occurrence across donors. To decide whether each TCR beta V gene segment behaved as functional or pseudogenic, an earlier analysis of some 570 of the donors relied on high-throughput TCR beta sequencing. Beyond this particular receptor, the publication reports: This cohort had only TCR beta chains sequenced, and the lack of alpha or paired-chain data limited which features could be detected. CMV serostatus was the only immune exposure information available for the cohort. The classifier was reported to diagnose cytomegalovirus status with high specificity and sensitivity in both the original cohort and the validation cohort. According to a later analysis, TCR association rates differed among HLA loci, with DRB1 alleles showing the most associated TCRs and HLA-C alleles showing the fewest. Compared with equally common non-associated chains, HLA-associated TCR beta chains in a later analysis were more clonally expanded and had lower generation probabilities. Presence/absence analyses assumed roughly uniform sequencing depth across donors, an assumption that may not hold. A later analysis found that most CMV-associated TCR beta chains appeared HLA-restricted, with HLA associations seemingly driven largely by CMV exposure. Assigning TCR associations to individual alleles was difficult when HLA alleles, especially DR and DQ, strongly co-occurred. A later genetic analysis reported fewer N-insertions in productive TCRs among donors in an Asian-associated ancestry cluster than the approximately 700-donor mean. Specific HLA alleles were associated with over 15,000 TCR beta sequences at a false discovery rate of 0.05 in a later analysis. A later analysis reported that several top co-occurrence clusters appeared linked to parvovirus B19, influenza, CMV and Epstein-Barr virus. Broadly in line with IMGT annotations, most TCR beta V segments showed up in productive rearrangements about 87% or about 30% of the time in an earlier analysis of several hundred of the donors. A group of highly shared sequence variants was considered likely to be a technical artifact of the sequencing pipeline. A total of 150 to 200 TCR beta chains were listed by the study as associated with cytomegalovirus. Three of the identified cytomegalovirus-associated TCR beta chains were confirmed in vitro to be specific for cytomegalovirus antigens. A further reported finding was that TCR beta sequences accurately predicted the HLA-A and HLA-B alleles for most subjects in the first cohort. While some public TCRs were present in many individuals, most TCR sequences turned up only very rarely across donors. Some IMGT-functional V segments, including TRBV6-2 and TRBV6-3, could not be told apart with the 87-base-pair reads, so those segments were excluded. In a later genetic analysis, a missense DCLRE1C variant was associated with V-gene and J-gene trimming of TCR beta chains, and the association was replicated in an independent cohort. Correlated functional status among segregating V segments might reflect linkage disequilibrium, but an unknown experimental factor could not be ruled out. The authors suggested that the approach could potentially be generalized to other disease states and immunological phenotypes. The earlier analysis of approximately 590 of the donors excluded roughly 16 rarely observed V segments, including chromosome 9 orphons, because counts were too low. Because HLA typing was missing for some donors at each locus, association tests included only the typed subset.

In total, approximately 700 healthy bone marrow donors made up the cohort. All cohort members were sampled while nominally healthy, although unrecorded immune exposures were likely present. The donor was CMV seronegative and belonged to the group of roughly 330 seronegative cohort members. Every donor gave a peripheral blood sample, and the peripheral blood mononuclear cells from that sample were used for TCR beta sequencing. Genomic DNA was extracted from the blood cell samples with the Qiagen DNeasy Blood Extraction Kit. With regard to this clone: Which antigen it targets is not known. No much larger clone exists at a distance of one base, and base qualities are not known.

At the junction V is shortened by 3 bases and J by 3 bases; bases outside the gene matches: 7. The CDR3 spans 15 residues, from the cysteine through the phenylalanine. Here the CDR3 DNA is all that survives: 45 bases in frame from base 1. CDR1 and CDR2 (LNHNV, YYDKDF) derive from the germline V gene (reference sequence). The library came from the immunoSEQ multiplex PCR assay. A mixture of 60 forward primers for TCR Vbeta segments and 13 reverse primers for TCR Jbeta segments was used in the multiplex PCR. The CDR3 region of rearranged TCR beta genes was amplified from genomic DNA with a multiplex PCR assay. The amplified TCR beta libraries were sequenced on the Illumina HiSeq System as 87-base-pair reads. The original pipeline was this. Across the 670 or so repertoires, a later analysis counted some 80 million unique TCR beta chains, some 11 million of which were shared by at least two donors. To remove PCR and sequencing errors, raw reads were error-corrected and collapsed into unique sequences using a nearest-neighbor algorithm that merged closely related sequences. To assign V, D and J gene segments, CDR3 sequences were aligned to IMGT reference sequences. For a sequence to be retained, a match of at least six nucleotides was required to both a V gene segment and a J gene segment. Rearrangements were classified as productive when the CDR3 lacked stop codons and remained in frame with V and J, and all other rearrangements were classified as non-productive. Following IMGT convention, CDR3 was defined as the stretch from the second conserved V-encoded cysteine up to the conserved J-encoded phenylalanine. The earlier analysis of 587 of the donors excluded sequences that lacked an unambiguous match to a single V gene segment. In an earlier analysis of a few hundred of the donors, V segments were called functional above 56.7% productive rearrangements and were called segregating when the between-donor standard deviation exceeded 5%. A statistical classification framework was built to diagnose cytomegalovirus status from the catalog of TCR beta chain sequences. In a later analysis, TCR nucleotide sequences were compared against IMGT/GENE-DB human TR gene sequences so that V and J genes could be assigned. The TCRdist pipeline was used in a later analysis to assign CDR3 sequences and most-parsimonious VDJ recombination scenarios. In a later analysis, each TCR beta chain was defined by its CDR3 amino acid sequence together with its V-gene family, and reads lacking a unique V-gene family were excluded. As a way to deal with suspected cross-contamination and a sequencing artifact, a later analysis dropped more than 500 nucleotide sequences that were highly shared and had low generation probability. A later analysis calculated a clonal expansion index for each public chain from normalized within-repertoire ranks of inferred template counts. Generation probabilities in a later analysis came from a VDJ recombination model fitted to out-of-frame rearrangements, and those results were checked against IGoR. In a later analysis, TCR-TCR, TCR-HLA and TCR-CMV co-occurrence was scored with hypergeometric tests, and a repertoire-size bias correction was applied to TCR pairs. In a later analysis, false discovery rates were estimated by permuting HLA or CMV assignments 20 times. In a later analysis, co-occurring TCRs were grouped with DBSCAN, and TCRdist sequence similarity was added when clustering was performed within HLA-allele-positive subsets. Co-occurrence clustering excluded repertoires with fewer than 30,000 or more than 120,000 public chains, plus five with anomalous nucleotide sharing. TCRdb holds this immuneACCESS table with in-frame rearrangements only. Some clones are missing; in checked studies, unresolved V genes explain under half, and the rest has no known cause. V and J calls and clone size are those listed in that table; D and trimming were worked out from the DNA. The sample has about 100,000 clones on record, about 79% of them singletons. In total, the top ten clones hold roughly 1.2% of the sample.

The TCR was taken from a woman aged 18 to 35 in good health and CMV-seronegative. This receptor chain uses TRBV15 and TRBJ2-5; TRBD1 lines up with 7 middle nucleotides. Input material: PBMCs. DNA sequence: TGTGCCACCAGCAGTTCTCTGACAGGGAAAGAGACCCAGTACTTC. Its protein is CATSSSLTGKETQYF.